Given below is one TCR beta chain in context. Sequencing of TCR beta drew on CD8+ and CD4+ T cells from blood. Healthy donors acted as controls, with matching for age and sex. About 0.45 to 1 ug RNA was reverse transcribed with random hexamers. TCRdb independently ran MiXCR on the immunoSEQ multiplex PCR reads; one entry per CDR3 protein. The sample contains about 120,000 distinct CDR3 sequences, around 95% of which appear only once. The data belong to a study of CD8 T cells in Susac syndrome. Looked up from germline, CDR1 is SEHNR and CDR2 is FQNEAQ (reference sequence). The germline V and J ends were trimmed by 1 base and 2 bases, with 17 bases remaining between them. This CDR3 is built from 17 residues.

The chain has TRBV7-9 and TRBJ1-1; possibly TRBD1 for D (5 bases). This clonotype was obtained from a human donor in good health. The sequencing input was CD4+ T cells from PBMCs. The CDR3, as DNA: TGTGCCAGCAGCTTAGAGGCAGGGATAGGGCCAAACACTGAAGCTTTCTTT. It translates to CASSLEAGIGPNTEAFF.